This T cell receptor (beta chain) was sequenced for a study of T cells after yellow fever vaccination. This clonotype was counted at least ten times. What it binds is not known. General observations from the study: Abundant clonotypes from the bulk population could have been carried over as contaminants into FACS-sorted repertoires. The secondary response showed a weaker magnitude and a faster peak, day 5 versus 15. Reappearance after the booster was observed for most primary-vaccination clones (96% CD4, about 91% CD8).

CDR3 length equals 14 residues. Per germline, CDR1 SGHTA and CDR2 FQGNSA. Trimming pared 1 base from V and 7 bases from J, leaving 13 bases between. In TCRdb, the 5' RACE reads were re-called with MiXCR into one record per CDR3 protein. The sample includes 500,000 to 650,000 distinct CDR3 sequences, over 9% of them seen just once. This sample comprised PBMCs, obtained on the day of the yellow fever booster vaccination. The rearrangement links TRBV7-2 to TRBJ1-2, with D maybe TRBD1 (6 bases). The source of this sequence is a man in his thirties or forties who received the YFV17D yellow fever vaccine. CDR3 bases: TGTGCCAGCAGCTTAGGGGGGGGCCGGGGTGGCTACACCTTC. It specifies CASSLGGGRGGYTF.